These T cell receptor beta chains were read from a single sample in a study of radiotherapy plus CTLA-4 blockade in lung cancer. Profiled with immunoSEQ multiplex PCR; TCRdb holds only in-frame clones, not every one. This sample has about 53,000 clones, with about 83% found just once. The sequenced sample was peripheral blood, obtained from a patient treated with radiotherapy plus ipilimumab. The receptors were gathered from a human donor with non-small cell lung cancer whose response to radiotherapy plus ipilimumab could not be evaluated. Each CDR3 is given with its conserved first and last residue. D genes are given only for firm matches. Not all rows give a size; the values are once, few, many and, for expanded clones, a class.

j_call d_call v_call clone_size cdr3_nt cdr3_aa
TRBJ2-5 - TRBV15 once TGTGCCACCAGCAGAGACCAGTACCAAGAGACCCAGTACTTC CATSRDQYQETQYF
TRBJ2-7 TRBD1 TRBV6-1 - TGTGCCAGCAGTGACCGTTGGACTCGGGGACAGGGTTTTAACGAGCAGTACTTC CASSDRWTRGQGFNEQYF
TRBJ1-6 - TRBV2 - TGTGCCAGCACAAGAGGGGGTAGTTCACCCCTCCACTTT CASTRGGSSPLHF
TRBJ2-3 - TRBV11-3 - TGTGCCAGCAGCTTAGAATCGGGTGGCACAGATACGCAGTATTTT CASSLESGGTDTQYF
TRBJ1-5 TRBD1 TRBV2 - TGCGCCAGCAGTACCGGGACAGGGCAGCAGCCCCAGCATTTT CASSTGTGQQPQHF
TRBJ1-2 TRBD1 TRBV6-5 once TGTGCCACCACAGGGGGCGCTGGCTATGGCTACACCTTC CATTGGAGYGYTF
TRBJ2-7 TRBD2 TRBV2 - TGTGCCAGCAGGTGGGCTAGCGGGACCCACGAGCAGTACTTC CASRWASGTHEQYF
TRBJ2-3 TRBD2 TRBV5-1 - TGCGCCAGCAGCAACCCGGGACTAGCGGGACCTAACGCAGATACGCAGTATTTT CASSNPGLAGPNADTQYF
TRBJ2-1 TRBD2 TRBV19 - TGTGCCAGTGACGGGACTAGCGGGTACAATGAGCAGTTCTTC CASDGTSGYNEQFF
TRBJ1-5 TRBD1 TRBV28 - TGTGCCAGCAGTCGCAGAGAATACAGGGGTAAAGGCGAACATCAGCCCCAGCATTTT CASSRREYRGKGEHQPQHF
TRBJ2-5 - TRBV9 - TGTGCCAGCAGCGTAGCGGCAGGGGGGATGCAAGAGACCCAGTACTTC CASSVAAGGMQETQYF
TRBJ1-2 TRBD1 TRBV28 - TGTGCCAGCAGTCTGTTACCGGGACAGGGGAACTATGGCTACACCTTC CASSLLPGQGNYGYTF
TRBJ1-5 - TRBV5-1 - TGCGCCAGCAGCCCCGAGGGAGGGAGCAATCAGCCCCAGCATTTT CASSPEGGSNQPQHF
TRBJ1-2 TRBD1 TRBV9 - TGTGCCAGCAGCGGGACAGGGGGCGTCTGGGGCTACACCTTC CASSGTGGVWGYTF
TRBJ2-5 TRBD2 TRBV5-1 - TGCGCCAGCAGCGTTTATGTAGCGGGAGGGCAAGAGACCCAGTACTTC CASSVYVAGGQETQYF
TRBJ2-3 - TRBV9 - TGTGCCAGCAGCGCGGGACTTAACACAGATACGCAGTATTTT CASSAGLNTDTQYF
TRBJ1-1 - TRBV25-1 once TGTGCCAGCAGTTACGGGGAGGCTTTCTTT CASSYGEAFF
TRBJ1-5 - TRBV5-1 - TGCGCCAGCAGCTTGGATGGGGCGGTCTTACAGCCCCAGCATTTT CASSLDGAVLQPQHF
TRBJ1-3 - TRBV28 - TGTGCCAGCAGTCGTCTAGAGGGGGCTGGAAACACCATATATTTT CASSRLEGAGNTIYF
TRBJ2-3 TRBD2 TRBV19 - TGTGCCAGTAGTGATGGACTAGCGAGGAATACGCAGTATTTT CASSDGLARNTQYF
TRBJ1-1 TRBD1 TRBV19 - TGTGCCAGTAGTCTCGGACAGGGACGGACTGAAGCTTTCTTT CASSLGQGRTEAFF
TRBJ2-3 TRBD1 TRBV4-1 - TGCGCCAGCAGCCAAGATCGCCAGGGGGCTAGCACAGATACGCAGTATTTT CASSQDRQGASTDTQYF
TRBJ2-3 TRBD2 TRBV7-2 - TGTGCCAGCAGCGCCGGACTAGCGGGAGATGTGGCAGATACGCAGTATTTT CASSAGLAGDVADTQYF
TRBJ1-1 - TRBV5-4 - TGTGCCAGCAGCTTGGCCCGGGGATCAGGGGACACTGAAGCTTTCTTT CASSLARGSGDTEAFF
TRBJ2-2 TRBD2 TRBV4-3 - TGCGCCAGCAGCCAATGGGGCGGGAGTGGCACCGGGGAGCTGTTTTTT CASSQWGGSGTGELFF
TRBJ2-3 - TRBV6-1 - TGTGCCAGCAGTTTCCTTAGCGGAGATACGCAGTATTTT CASSFLSGDTQYF
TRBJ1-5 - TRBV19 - TGTGCCAGTAGTCCCCTATGGCAGGAATGGAATCAGCCCCAGCATTTT CASSPLWQEWNQPQHF
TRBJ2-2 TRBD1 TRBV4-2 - TGTGCCAGCAGCCAAGATCAGACAGGGGGCTGGACCGGGGAGCTGTTTTTT CASSQDQTGGWTGELFF
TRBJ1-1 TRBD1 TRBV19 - TGTGCCAGTAGTATAGGGGCAGGGGGCGTAAGCACTGAAGCTTTCTTT CASSIGAGGVSTEAFF
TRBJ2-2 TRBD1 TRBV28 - TGTGCCAGCAGTTTAAACCGGGACAGGGGGGCCGGGGAGCTGTTTTTT CASSLNRDRGAGELFF
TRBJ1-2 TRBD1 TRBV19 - TGTGCCAGCATAGGCGCGACAGGGGGAATCTATGGCTACACCTTC CASIGATGGIYGYTF
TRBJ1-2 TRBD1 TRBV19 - TGTGCCAGTAGTATAGATCAGGCCAGGGGGCTCAATGGCTACACCTTC CASSIDQARGLNGYTF
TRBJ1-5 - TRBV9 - TGTGCCAGCAGCGTCCTGGACTCGGAGGGTCAGCCCCAGCATTTT CASSVLDSEGQPQHF
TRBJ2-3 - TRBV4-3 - TGCGCCAGCAGCCAAGATCTTAGAAATACGCAGTATTTT CASSQDLRNTQYF
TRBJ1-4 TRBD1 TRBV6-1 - TGTGCCAGCAGTCAGACAGGGGGCGGGAGAGAAAAACTGTTTTTT CASSQTGGGREKLFF